The TCR beta chain under discussion was sequenced for a study of shared clonotypes between healthy human individuals. Study-wide background: The cohort comprised a couple of women and a few men. Their ages spanned 18 to 49 years.

General observations from the study: Naive subsets typically showed greater estimated richness than memory subsets.

In the sorted-subset replicate PCRs, 200 ng DNA, 25,000 to 30,000 T cell genomes, was used. The method was immunoSEQ multiplex PCR; TCRdb's version includes in-frame clones alone and lacks a portion of them. The sample includes more than 550,000 clones, 55% to 75% seen only once; the top ten take approximately 2%. The germline gives CDR1 SGHDT, CDR2 YYEEEE. The CDR3 runs to 16 residues. The trim removed 0 bases at V and 6 bases at J, leaving 9 bases unmatched. A note on this clone: The antigen is undetermined.

The chain employs TRBV5-6 and TRBJ1-5, with 7 bases matching TRBD1. The sample comprised memory CD4+ T cells sorted from blood. Indicated subset: CD45RA-negative fraction. This clonotype was obtained from a woman in her twenties or thirties in good health. CDR3 protein: CASSLGATGIVQPQHF. The CDR3 bases are TGTGCCAGCAGCTTGGGAGCGACAGGGATTGTTCAGCCCCAGCATTTT.